This section outlines one T cell receptor (beta chain) sequence together with its context. Its antigen is not known. This same CDR3 is encoded by further DNA sequences in the sample. Genomic DNA (from each subset) was split evenly across several immunoSEQ plates. Clones were sequenced by immunoSEQ multiplex PCR, and TCRdb holds only the in-frame ones, with some missing. Of about 960,000 clones listed, around 80% are singletons. This sample was included in a study of shared clonotypes between healthy human individuals. The study, taken as a whole, reports: Relative to their counterparts shared across all four donors, non-shared clonotypes exhibited diminished generation probabilities.

With V trimmed by 6 bases and J by 8 bases, 6 bases remained unmatched. This CDR3 spans 14 amino acids. Looked up from germline, CDR1 is SEHNR and CDR2 is FQNEAQ (reference sequence). The sample taken for sequencing was memory CD4+ T cells sorted from blood. The subset here: CD45RA-negative fraction. The rearrangement links TRBV7-9 to TRBJ1-4; the match to TRBD1 covers 10 bases. The sequence came from a man aged 18 to 30 in good health. CDR3 loop: CASSLGTGVEKLFF. In DNA form, the CDR3 reads TGTGCCAGCAGTCTCGGGACAGGGGTGGAAAAACTGTTTTTT.